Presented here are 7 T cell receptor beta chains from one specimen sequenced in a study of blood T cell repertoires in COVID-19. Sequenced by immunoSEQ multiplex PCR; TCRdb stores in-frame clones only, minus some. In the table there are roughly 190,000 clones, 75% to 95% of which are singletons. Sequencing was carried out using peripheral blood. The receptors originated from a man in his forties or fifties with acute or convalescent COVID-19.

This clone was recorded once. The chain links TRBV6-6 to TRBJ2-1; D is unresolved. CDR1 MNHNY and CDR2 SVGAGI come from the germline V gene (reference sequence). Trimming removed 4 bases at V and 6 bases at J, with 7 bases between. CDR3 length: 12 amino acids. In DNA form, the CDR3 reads TGTGCCAGCAGTTTTTTGGCCAATGAGCAGTTCTTC. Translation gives CASSFLANEQFF.

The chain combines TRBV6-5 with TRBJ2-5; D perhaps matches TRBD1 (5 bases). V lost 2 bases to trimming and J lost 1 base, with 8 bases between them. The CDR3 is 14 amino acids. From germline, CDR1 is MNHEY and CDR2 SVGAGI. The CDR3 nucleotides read TGTGCCAGCAGTTACGTAGACAGCCAAGAGACCCAGTACTTC. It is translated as CASSYVDSQETQYF.

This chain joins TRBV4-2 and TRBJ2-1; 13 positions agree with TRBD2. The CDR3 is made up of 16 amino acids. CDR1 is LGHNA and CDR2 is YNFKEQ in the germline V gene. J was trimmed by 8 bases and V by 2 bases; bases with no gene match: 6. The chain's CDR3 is CASSQTGLAGVYEQFF. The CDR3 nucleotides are TGTGCCAGCAGCCAAACCGGACTAGCGGGGGTCTATGAGCAGTTCTTC.

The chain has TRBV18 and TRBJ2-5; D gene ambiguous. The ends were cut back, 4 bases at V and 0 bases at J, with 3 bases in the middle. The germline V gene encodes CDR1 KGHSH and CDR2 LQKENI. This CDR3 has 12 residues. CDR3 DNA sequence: TGTGCCAGCTCACTATACCAAGAGACCCAGTACTTC. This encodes CASSLYQETQYF.

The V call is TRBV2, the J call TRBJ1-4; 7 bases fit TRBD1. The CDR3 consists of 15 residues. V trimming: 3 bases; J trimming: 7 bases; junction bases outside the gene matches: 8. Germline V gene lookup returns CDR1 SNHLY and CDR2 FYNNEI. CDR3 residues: CASSDRGDRAEKLFF. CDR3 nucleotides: TGTGCCAGCAGTGATCGAGGCGACAGGGCTGAAAAACTGTTTTTT.

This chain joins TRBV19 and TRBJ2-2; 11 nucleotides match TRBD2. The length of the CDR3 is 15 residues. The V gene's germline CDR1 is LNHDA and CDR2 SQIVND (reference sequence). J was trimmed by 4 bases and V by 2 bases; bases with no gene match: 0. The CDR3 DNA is TGTGCCAGTAGTATAACTAGCGGGGGCACCGGGGAGCTGTTTTTT. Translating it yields CASSITSGGTGELFF.

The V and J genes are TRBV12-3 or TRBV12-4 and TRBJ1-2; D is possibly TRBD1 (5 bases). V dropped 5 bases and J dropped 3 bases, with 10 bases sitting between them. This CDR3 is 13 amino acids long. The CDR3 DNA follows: TGTGCCAGCAGTCTGGACACAGACTATGGCTACACCTTC. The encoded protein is CASSLDTDYGYTF.